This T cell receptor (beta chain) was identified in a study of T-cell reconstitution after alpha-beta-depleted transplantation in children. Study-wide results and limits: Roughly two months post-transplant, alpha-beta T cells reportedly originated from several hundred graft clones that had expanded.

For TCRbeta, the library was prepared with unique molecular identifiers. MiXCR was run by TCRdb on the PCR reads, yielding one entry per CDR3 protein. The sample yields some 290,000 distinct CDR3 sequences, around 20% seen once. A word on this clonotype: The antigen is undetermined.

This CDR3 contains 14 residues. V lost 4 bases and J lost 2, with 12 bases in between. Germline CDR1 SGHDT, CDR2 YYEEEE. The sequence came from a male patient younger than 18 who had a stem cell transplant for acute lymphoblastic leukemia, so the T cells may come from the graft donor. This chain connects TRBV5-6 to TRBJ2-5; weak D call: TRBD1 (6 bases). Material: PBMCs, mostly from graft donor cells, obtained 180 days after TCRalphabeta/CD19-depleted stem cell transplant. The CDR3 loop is CASSLRGRQETQYF. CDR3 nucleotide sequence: TGTGCCAGCAGCCTCAGGGGAAGACAAGAGACCCAGTACTTC.